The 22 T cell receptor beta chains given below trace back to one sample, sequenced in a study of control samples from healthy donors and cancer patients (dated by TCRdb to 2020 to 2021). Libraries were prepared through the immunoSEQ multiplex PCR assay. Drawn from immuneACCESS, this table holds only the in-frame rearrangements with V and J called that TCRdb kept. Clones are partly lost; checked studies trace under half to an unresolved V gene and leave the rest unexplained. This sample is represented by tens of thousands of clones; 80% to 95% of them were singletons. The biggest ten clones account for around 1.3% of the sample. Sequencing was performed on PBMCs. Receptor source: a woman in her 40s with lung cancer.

In nucleotides, the CDR3 is TGCGCCAGCAGTACAGGGGGCGACTCCTACGAGCAGTACTTC. It yields the protein CASSTGGDSYEQYF. The rearrangement links TRBV5-1 to TRBJ2-7; 9 nucleotides match TRBD1. V was clipped by 5 bases and J by 0 bases; unmatched bases: 3. Per germline, CDR1 SGHRS and CDR2 YFSETQ. This CDR3 is 14 amino acids long.

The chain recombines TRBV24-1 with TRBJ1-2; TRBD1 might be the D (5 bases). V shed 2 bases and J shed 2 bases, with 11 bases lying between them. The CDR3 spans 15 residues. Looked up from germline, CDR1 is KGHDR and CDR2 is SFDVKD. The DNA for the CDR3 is TGTGCCACCAGTGATTCAGCTGAGGGGAACTATGGCTACACCTTC. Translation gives CATSDSAEGNYGYTF.

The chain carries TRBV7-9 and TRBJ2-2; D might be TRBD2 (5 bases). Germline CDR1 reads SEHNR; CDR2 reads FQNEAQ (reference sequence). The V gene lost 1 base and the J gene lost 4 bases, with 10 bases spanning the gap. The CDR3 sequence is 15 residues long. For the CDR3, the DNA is TGTGCCAGCAGCTTAGGTGGAGGAACCACCGGGGAGCTGTTTTTT. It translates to CASSLGGGTTGELFF.

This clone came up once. The CDR3 bases are TGCGCCAGCAGCTCCCAAGGACTCGCGAAACAAGAGACCCAGTACTTC. As protein: CASSSQGLAKQETQYF. This chain uses TRBV5-1 with TRBJ2-5; D possibly corresponds to TRBD2 (5 bases). The germline gives CDR1 SGHRS, CDR2 YFSETQ. The CDR3 sequence is 16 residues long. V was clipped by 3 bases and J by 2 bases, with 17 bases between them. Using reference TRBV5-1 and TRBJ2-5 for the parts outside the CDR3, the full variable domain is KAGVTQTPRYLIKTRGQQVTLSCSPISGHRSVSWYQQTPGQGLQFLFEYFSETQRNKGNFPGRFSGRQFSNSRSEMNVSTLELGDSALYLCASSSQGLAKQETQYFGPGTRLLVL.

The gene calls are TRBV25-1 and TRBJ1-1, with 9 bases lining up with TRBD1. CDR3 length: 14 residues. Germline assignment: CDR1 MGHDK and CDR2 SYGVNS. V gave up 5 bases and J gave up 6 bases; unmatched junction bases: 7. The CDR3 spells CASSRDREVPEAFF. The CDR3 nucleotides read TGTGCCAGCAGTCGGGACAGGGAAGTACCTGAAGCTTTCTTT. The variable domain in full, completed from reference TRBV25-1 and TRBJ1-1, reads EADIYQTPRYLVIGTGKKITLECSQTMGHDKMYWYQQDPGMELHLIHYSYGVNSTEKGDLSSESTVSRIRTEHFPLTLESARPSHTSQYLCASSRDREVPEAFFGQGTRLTVV.

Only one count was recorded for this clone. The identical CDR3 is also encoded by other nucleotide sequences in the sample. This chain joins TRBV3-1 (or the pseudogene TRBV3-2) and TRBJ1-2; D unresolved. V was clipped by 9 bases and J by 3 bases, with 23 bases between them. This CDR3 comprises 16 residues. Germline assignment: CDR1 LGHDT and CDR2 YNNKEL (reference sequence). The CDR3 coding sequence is TGTGCCAGTAGTCCCGTAGGACCCCTTGGGTACTATGGCTACACCTTC. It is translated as CASSPVGPLGYYGYTF.

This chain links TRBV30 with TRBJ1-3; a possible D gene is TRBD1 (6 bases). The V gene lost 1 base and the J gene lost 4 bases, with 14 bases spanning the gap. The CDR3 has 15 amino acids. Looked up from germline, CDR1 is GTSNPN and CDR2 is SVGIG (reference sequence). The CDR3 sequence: CAWSGEGERGNTIYF. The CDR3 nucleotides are TGTGCCTGGAGTGGGGAGGGGGAAAGGGGAAACACCATATATTTT.

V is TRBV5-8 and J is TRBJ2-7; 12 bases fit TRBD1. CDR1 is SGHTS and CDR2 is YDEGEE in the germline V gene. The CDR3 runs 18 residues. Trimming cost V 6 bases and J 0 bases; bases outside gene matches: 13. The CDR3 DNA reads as TGTGCCAGCAAACCGGGACAGGGGGCGGAGGAGGACTCCTACGAGCAGTACTTC. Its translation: CASKPGQGAEEDSYEQYF.

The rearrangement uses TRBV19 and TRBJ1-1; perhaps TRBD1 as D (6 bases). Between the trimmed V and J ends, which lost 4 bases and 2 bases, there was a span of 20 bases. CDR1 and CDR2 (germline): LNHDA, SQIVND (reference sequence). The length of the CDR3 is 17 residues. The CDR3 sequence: CASSTPVARDTNTEAFF. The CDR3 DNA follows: TGTGCCAGTAGTACACCGGTTGCCCGGGACACAAACACTGAAGCTTTCTTT.

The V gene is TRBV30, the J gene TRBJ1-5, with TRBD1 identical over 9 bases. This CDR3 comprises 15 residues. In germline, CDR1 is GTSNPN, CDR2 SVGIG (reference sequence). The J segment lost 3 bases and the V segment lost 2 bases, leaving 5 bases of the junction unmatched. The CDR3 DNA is TGTGCCTGGAGTATGGGGACAGGGTTCAATCAGCCCCAGCATTTT. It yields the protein CAWSMGTGFNQPQHF.

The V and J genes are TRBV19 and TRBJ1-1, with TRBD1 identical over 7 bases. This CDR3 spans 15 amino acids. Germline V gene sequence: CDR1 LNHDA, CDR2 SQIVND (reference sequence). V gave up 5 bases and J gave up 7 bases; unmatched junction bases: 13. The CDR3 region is CASSSGGRGRGEAFF. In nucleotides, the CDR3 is TGTGCCAGTAGTTCCGGTGGGAGGGGGCGCGGTGAAGCTTTCTTT.

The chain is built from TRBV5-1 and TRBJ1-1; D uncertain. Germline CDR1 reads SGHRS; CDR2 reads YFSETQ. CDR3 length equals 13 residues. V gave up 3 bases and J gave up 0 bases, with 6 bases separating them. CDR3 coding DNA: TGCGCCAGCAGCTCAACTATGAACACTGAAGCTTTCTTT. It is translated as CASSSTMNTEAFF.

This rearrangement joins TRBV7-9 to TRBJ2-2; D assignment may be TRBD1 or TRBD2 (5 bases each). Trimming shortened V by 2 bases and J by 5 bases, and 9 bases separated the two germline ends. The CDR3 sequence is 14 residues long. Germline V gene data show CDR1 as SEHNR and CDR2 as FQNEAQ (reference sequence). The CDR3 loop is CASSLWGRTGELFF. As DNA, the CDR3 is TGTGCCAGCAGCTTATGGGGGAGAACCGGGGAGCTGTTTTTT. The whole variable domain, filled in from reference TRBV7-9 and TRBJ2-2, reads DTGVSQNPRHKITKRGQNVTFRCDPISEHNRLYWYRQTLGQGPEFLTYFQNEAQLEKSRLLSDRFSAERPKGSFSTLEIQRTEQGDSAMYLCASSLWGRTGELFFGEGSRLTVL.

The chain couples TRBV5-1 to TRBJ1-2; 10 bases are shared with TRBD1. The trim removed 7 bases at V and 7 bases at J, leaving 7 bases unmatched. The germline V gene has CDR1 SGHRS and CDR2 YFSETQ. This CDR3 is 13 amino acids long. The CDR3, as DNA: TGCGCCAGCGGAGAGACAGGGGGCCGTGGCTACACCTTC. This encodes CASGETGGRGYTF. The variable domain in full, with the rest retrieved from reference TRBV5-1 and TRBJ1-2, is KAGVTQTPRYLIKTRGQQVTLSCSPISGHRSVSWYQQTPGQGLQFLFEYFSETQRNKGNFPGRFSGRQFSNSRSEMNVSTLELGDSALYLCASGETGGRGYTFGSGTRLTVV.

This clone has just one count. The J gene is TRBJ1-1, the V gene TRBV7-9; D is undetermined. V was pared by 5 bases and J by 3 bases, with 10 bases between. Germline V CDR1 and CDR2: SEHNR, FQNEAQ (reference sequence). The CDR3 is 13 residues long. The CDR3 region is CASSHGGYTEAFF. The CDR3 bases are TGTGCCAGCAGCCACGGCGGATACACTGAAGCTTTCTTT. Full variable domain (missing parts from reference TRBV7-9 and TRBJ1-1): DTGVSQNPRHKITKRGQNVTFRCDPISEHNRLYWYRQTLGQGPEFLTYFQNEAQLEKSRLLSDRFSAERPKGSFSTLEIQRTEQGDSAMYLCASSHGGYTEAFFGQGTRLTVV.

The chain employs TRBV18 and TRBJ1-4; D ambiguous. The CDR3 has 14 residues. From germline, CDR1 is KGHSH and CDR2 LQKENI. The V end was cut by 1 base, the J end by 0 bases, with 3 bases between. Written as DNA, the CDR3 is TGTGCCAGCTCACCACGGGCAACTAATGAAAAACTGTTTTTT. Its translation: CASSPRATNEKLFF.

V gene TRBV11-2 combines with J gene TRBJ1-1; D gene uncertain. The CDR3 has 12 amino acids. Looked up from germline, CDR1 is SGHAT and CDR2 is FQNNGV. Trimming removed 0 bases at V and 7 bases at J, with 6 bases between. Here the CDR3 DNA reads TGTGCCAGCAGCTTAGATGACATTGAAGCTTTCTTT. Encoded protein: CASSLDDIEAFF.

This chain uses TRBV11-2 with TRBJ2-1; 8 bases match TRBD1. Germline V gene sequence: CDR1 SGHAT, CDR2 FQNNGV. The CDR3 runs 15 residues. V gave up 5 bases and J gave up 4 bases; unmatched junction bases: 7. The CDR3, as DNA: TGTGCCAGCAGCCCTGGTACAGGGGGGTACAATGAGCAGTTCTTC. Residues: CASSPGTGGYNEQFF.

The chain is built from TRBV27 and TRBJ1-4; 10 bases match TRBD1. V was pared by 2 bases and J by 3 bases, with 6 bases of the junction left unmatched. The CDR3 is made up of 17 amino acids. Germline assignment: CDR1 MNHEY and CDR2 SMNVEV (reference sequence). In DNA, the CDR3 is TGTGCCAGCAGTTTAGGGGACAGGGGCCGGGCTAATGAAAAACTGTTTTTT. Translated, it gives CASSLGDRGRANEKLFF.

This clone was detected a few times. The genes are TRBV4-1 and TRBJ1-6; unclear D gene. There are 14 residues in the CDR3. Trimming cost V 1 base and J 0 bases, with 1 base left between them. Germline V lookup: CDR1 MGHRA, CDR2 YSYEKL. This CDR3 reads CASSQGSYNSPLHF. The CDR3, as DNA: TGCGCCAGCAGCCAAGGCTCCTATAATTCACCCCTCCACTTT.

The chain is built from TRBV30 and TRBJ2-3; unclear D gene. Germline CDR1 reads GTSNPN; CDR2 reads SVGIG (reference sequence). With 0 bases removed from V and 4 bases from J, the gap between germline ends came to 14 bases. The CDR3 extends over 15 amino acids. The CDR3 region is CAWSVLKRPADTQYF. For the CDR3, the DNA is TGTGCCTGGAGTGTACTAAAAAGACCGGCAGATACGCAGTATTTT. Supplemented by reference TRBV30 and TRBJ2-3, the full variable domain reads SQTIHQWPATLVQPVGSPLSLECTVEGTSNPNLYWYRQAAGRGLQLLFYSVGIGQISSEVPQNLSASRPQDRQFILSSKKLLLSDSGFYLCAWSVLKRPADTQYFGPGTRLTVL.

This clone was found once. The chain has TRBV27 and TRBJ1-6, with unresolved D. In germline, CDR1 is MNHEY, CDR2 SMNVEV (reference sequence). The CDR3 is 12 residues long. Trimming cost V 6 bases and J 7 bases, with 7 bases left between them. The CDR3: CASRDGNSPLHF. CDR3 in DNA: TGTGCCAGCAGGGATGGGAATTCACCCCTCCACTTT.